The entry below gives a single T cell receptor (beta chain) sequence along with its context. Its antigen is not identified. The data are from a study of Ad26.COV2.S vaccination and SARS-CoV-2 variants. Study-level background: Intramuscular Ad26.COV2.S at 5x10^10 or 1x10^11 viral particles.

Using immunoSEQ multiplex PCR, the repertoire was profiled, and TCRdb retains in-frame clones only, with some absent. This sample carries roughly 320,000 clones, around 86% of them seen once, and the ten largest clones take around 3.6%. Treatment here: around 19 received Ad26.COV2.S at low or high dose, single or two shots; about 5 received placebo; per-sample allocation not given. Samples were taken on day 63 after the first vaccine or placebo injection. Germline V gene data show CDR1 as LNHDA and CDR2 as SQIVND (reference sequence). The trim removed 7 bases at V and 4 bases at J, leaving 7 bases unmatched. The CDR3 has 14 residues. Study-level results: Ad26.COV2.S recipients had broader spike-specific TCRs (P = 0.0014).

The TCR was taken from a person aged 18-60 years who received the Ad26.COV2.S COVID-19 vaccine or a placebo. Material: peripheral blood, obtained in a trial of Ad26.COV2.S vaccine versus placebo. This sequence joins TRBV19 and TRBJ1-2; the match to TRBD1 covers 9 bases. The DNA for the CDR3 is TGTGCCAGTACTAACAGGGGGCGACTCTATGGCTACACCTTC. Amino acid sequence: CASTNRGRLYGYTF.